Shown below are 27 T cell receptor beta chains from a single sample sequenced in a study of blood T cell repertoires in COVID-19. The method was immunoSEQ multiplex PCR; TCRdb's version includes in-frame clones alone and lacks a portion of them. The sample holds a few hundred thousand clones, around 81% seen once. The sequenced sample consisted of PBMCs or T cells enriched from blood (not recorded which). Receptors originate from a man aged 50-60 years who had recovered from COVID-19.

The gene calls are TRBV10-2 and TRBJ2-3; 7 bases fit TRBD2. V lost 3 bases, J lost 0 bases, and 3 bases stayed unmatched. CDR1 and CDR2 from the germline V gene are WSHSY and SAAADI. This CDR3 region has 15 residues. CDR3 sequence (DNA): TGCGCCAGCAGTGATGTGGGACTAAGCACAGATACGCAGTATTTT. This encodes CASSDVGLSTDTQYF.

This rearrangement joins TRBV29-1 to TRBJ1-1; TRBD1 agrees at 8 bases. The CDR3 has 13 residues. Germline CDR1 and CDR2: SQVTM and ANQGSEA. The junction had 5 bases not matched to a gene; V was cut back by 7 bases and J by 1 base. CDR3 sequence reads: CSGWTGQNTEAFF. DNA for the CDR3: TGCAGCGGATGGACAGGGCAGAACACTGAAGCTTTCTTT.

The sample holds one count of this clone. The rearrangement links TRBV7-9 to TRBJ2-3; D unclear. Germline V gene data show CDR1 as SEHNR and CDR2 as FQNEAQ (reference sequence). V lost 3 bases, J lost 1 base, and 2 bases lay in between. This CDR3 has 12 residues. The CDR3 reads CASSFGTDTQYF. The CDR3 DNA reads as TGTGCCAGCAGCTTCGGCACAGATACGCAGTATTTT.

The V gene is TRBV10-3, the J gene TRBJ2-7; D might be TRBD1 (6 bases). The germline V gene has CDR1 ENHRY and CDR2 SYGVKD. This CDR3 region has 11 residues. The germline V and J ends were trimmed by 11 bases and 3 bases, with 11 bases remaining between them. The CDR3 is CASRTDYEQYF. CDR3 in DNA: TGTGCCTCGAGGACAGACTACGAGCAGTACTTC.

V is TRBV28 and J is TRBJ2-7; 8 bases map to TRBD2. CDR1 and CDR2 (germline): MDHEN, SYDVKM. The CDR3 sequence is 14 residues long. The trim removed 3 bases at V and 6 bases at J, leaving 7 bases unmatched. CDR3 nucleotides: TGTGCCAGCAGTTTTTTAGCGGGAAGCGCCGAGCAGTACTTC. This gives the protein CASSFLAGSAEQYF. Filled out from reference TRBV28 and TRBJ2-7, the complete variable domain reads DVKVTQSSRYLVKRTGEKVFLECVQDMDHENMFWYRQDPGLGLRLIYFSYDVKMKEKGDIPEGYSVSREKKERFSLILESASTNQTSMYLCASSFLAGSAEQYFGPGTRLTVT.

The rearrangement links TRBV5-1 to TRBJ2-1, with 14 positions matching TRBD2. The length of the CDR3 is 16 residues. The ends lost 0 bases at V and 8 bases at J; junction bases unmatched: 4. Germline values: CDR1 SGHRS, CDR2 YFSETQ. CDR3 protein: CASSLGGTSGSYEQFF. As DNA, the CDR3 is TGCGCCAGCAGCTTGGGGGGGACTAGCGGGAGTTATGAGCAGTTCTTC.

Only a few counts were recorded for this clone. The chain uses TRBV6-5 and TRBJ1-1; D is possibly TRBD1 (5 bases). Looked up from germline, CDR1 is MNHEY and CDR2 is SVGAGI. The CDR3 runs to 15 residues. The V gene lost 4 bases and the J gene lost 1 base, with 13 bases spanning the gap. CDR3: CASSFTGLRNTEAFF. In nucleotides, the CDR3 is TGTGCCAGCAGTTTTACGGGACTCAGGAACACTGAAGCTTTCTTT.

The chain combines TRBV6-5 with TRBJ1-2, with 9 bases matching TRBD1. J lost 5 bases, V lost 7 bases, and 11 bases had no gene match. This CDR3 is 15 amino acids long. CDR1 is MNHEY and CDR2 is SVGAGI in the germline V gene. The CDR3, as DNA: TGTGCCAGCACTTCGGTCGGGACAGGGTATTATGGCTACACCTTC. Translated: CASTSVGTGYYGYTF.

This chain joins TRBV7-2 and TRBJ2-1; 16 bases are a match to TRBD2. CDR3 length: 16 amino acids. J was trimmed by 7 bases and V by 8 bases; bases with no gene match: 8. Germline V CDR1 and CDR2: SGHTA, FQGNSA. The CDR3 nucleotides read TGTGCCAGCGGGCAGGGACTAGCGGGGGGGCAGAATGAGCAGTTCTTC. It is translated as CASGQGLAGGQNEQFF.

This clone was detected only a few times. The CDR3 nucleotides read TGTGCCAGTAGCCCAGGAACAGCCACAGATACGCAGTATTTT. Translating it yields CASSPGTATDTQYF. The chain uses TRBV19 and TRBJ2-3; D is ambiguous. The CDR3 runs to 14 residues. Trimming took off 6 bases at V and 2 bases at J, with 12 bases between the two ends. The V gene's germline CDR1 is LNHDA and CDR2 SQIVND (reference sequence).

This clone was seen a single time. The chain recombines TRBV5-8 with TRBJ2-3; D is ambiguous. This CDR3 is 15 amino acids long. Per germline, CDR1 SGHTS and CDR2 YDEGEE. V dropped 0 bases and J dropped 2 bases, with 10 bases sitting between them. CDR3 bases: TGTGCCAGCAGCTTGGCGGTGCGAAACACAGATACGCAGTATTTT. It translates to CASSLAVRNTDTQYF.

V and J are TRBV28 and TRBJ2-7; D may be TRBD1 (6 bases). Germline V gene sequence: CDR1 MDHEN, CDR2 SYDVKM. Trimming left V 1 base short and J 4 bases short, with 20 bases between. This CDR3 spans 17 amino acids. The CDR3, as DNA: TGTGCCAGCAGTTTATCGACTACAGGGTATAAACTTTACGAGCAGTACTTC. It encodes CASSLSTTGYKLYEQYF.

This clone is a singleton in its sample. The J gene is TRBJ1-2, the V gene TRBV5-8; 7 positions match TRBD1. The V gene's germline CDR1 is SGHTS and CDR2 YDEGEE. Germline trimming cut 2 bases from V and 0 bases from J; bases unmatched to any gene: 7. The CDR3 loop spans 16 amino acids. The DNA for the CDR3 is TGTGCCAGCAGCTTCTACAGGGGTACAGCTAACTATGGCTACACCTTC. As protein: CASSFYRGTANYGYTF.

This chain uses TRBV9 with TRBJ1-2; D is undetermined. Germline CDR1 is SGDLS and CDR2 is YYNGEE. This CDR3 comprises 12 residues. V gave up 0 bases and J gave up 2 bases, with 2 bases separating them. The CDR3 here is CASSVANYGYTF. For the CDR3, the DNA is TGTGCCAGCAGCGTAGCGAACTATGGCTACACCTTC.

The CDR3 DNA reads TGTGCCAGCCGGGGTTTGGGAGTCGACGAGCAGTACTTC. Translated: CASRGLGVDEQYF. The chain has TRBV18 and TRBJ2-7; D perhaps matches TRBD2 (5 bases). The CDR3 has 13 residues. Trimming shortened V by 8 bases and J by 5 bases, and 16 bases separated the two germline ends. Germline V gene sequence: CDR1 KGHSH, CDR2 LQKENI.

V and J are TRBV6-5 and TRBJ2-7, with D perhaps matching TRBD2 (5 bases). This CDR3 spans 14 amino acids. CDR1 and CDR2 (germline): MNHEY, SVGAGI. The V and J ends lost 7 bases and 7 bases respectively, with 20 bases between them. CDR3 residues: CASKKAGPSGEQYF. CDR3 nucleotide sequence: TGTGCCAGCAAAAAGGCAGGCCCCTCGGGGGAGCAGTACTTC.

The J gene is TRBJ2-7, the V gene TRBV4-1; D is perhaps TRBD1 (5 bases). This CDR3 spans 13 amino acids. With 3 bases removed from V and 3 bases from J, the gap between germline ends came to 9 bases. Germline V CDR1 and CDR2: MGHRA, YSYEKL. The CDR3 here is CASSQWQGYEQYF. CDR3 sequence (DNA): TGCGCCAGCAGCCAGTGGCAGGGCTACGAGCAGTACTTC.

This rearrangement joins TRBV4-1 to TRBJ1-5; perhaps TRBD1 as D (6 bases). This CDR3 comprises 15 residues. The germline V gene has CDR1 MGHRA and CDR2 YSYEKL. The V gene lost 4 bases and the J gene lost 3 bases, with 13 bases spanning the gap. CDR3 region: CASSPTGTNNQPQHF. The CDR3 nucleotides read TGCGCCAGCAGCCCAACCGGGACAAACAATCAGCCCCAGCATTTT.

CDR3 coding DNA: TGTGCCAGCAGCGTATCCGGGACAGCCTTTTGGATGAATTCACCCCTCCACTTT. Encoded protein: CASSVSGTAFWMNSPLHF. The gene calls are TRBV7-8 and TRBJ1-6, with 7 bases lining up with TRBD1. Germline V CDR1 and CDR2: SGHVS, FQNEAQ. Trimming removed 5 bases from V and 7 bases from J; junction bases left unmatched: 17. This CDR3 comprises 18 residues.

The gene calls are TRBV4-3 and TRBJ2-7; TRBD2 is a possible D gene (6 bases). This CDR3 spans 19 amino acids. Trimming stripped 0 bases from V and 4 bases from J, with 25 bases between. The germline gives CDR1 LGHNA, CDR2 YSLEER. The CDR3 DNA follows: TGCGCCAGCAGCCAAGATCTGGTCCGCTGGCAGGGAGGTTCATACGAGCAGTACTTC. Its translation is CASSQDLVRWQGGSYEQYF.

In this sample, this clone turned up a few times. The chain employs TRBV18 and TRBJ2-1, with D uncertain. The ends were cut back, 0 bases at V and 7 bases at J, with 7 bases in the middle. The CDR3 is 13 amino acids. Germline V gives CDR1 KGHSH, CDR2 LQKENI. CDR3 amino acids: CASSPPEPNEQFF. The CDR3 DNA is TGTGCCAGCTCACCACCAGAGCCTAATGAGCAGTTCTTC. Complete variable domain (other parts from reference TRBV18 and TRBJ2-1): NAGVMQNPRHLVRRRGQEARLRCSPMKGHSHVYWYRQLPEEGLKFMVYLQKENIIDESGMPKERFSAEFPKEGPSILRIQQVVRGDSAAYFCASSPPEPNEQFFGPGTRLTVL.

V gene TRBV5-1 combines with J gene TRBJ2-7; 9 bases are a match to TRBD1. The germline V gene encodes CDR1 SGHRS and CDR2 YFSETQ. Losses at the gene ends were 4 bases for V and 4 bases for J; bases not matched to a gene: 9. The CDR3 covers 15 residues. CDR3 region: CASSTGQGNHYEQYF. The CDR3 DNA sequence: TGCGCCAGCAGCACCGGACAGGGGAATCATTACGAGCAGTACTTC.

This chain connects TRBV5-4 to TRBJ2-7, with 7 bases aligning to TRBD2. CDR3 length equals 14 residues. Trimming cost V 1 base and J 5 bases; bases outside gene matches: 6. CDR1 is SGHNT and CDR2 is YYREEE in the germline V gene (reference sequence). The CDR3 region has the DNA TGTGCCAGCAGCTTGCAGGGAGGGATCCACGAGCAGTACTTC. It yields the protein CASSLQGGIHEQYF.

The J gene is TRBJ1-5, the V gene TRBV6-2 or TRBV6-3; D is undetermined. V was clipped by 6 bases and J by 1 base, with 19 bases between them. In germline, CDR1 is MNHEY, CDR2 SVGEGT. The CDR3 contains 17 residues. The CDR3 bases are TGTGCCAGCAGCCCTCGGAGGAGGGCAGGAAGCAATCAGCCCCAGCATTTT. This sequence encodes CASSPRRRAGSNQPQHF.

J is TRBJ2-7 and V is TRBV6-2 or TRBV6-3; D may be TRBD2 (7 bases). Trimming removed 5 bases at V and 0 bases at J, with 14 bases between. Germline lookup yields CDR1 MNHEY and CDR2 SVGEGT. CDR3 length: 15 residues. The CDR3 loop is CASSNPGGPSYEQYF. In DNA form, the CDR3 reads TGTGCCAGCAGTAACCCCGGGGGGCCCTCCTACGAGCAGTACTTC.

The CDR3 is CASSLEGGLTGELFF. DNA of the CDR3: TGCGCCAGCAGCTTGGAAGGGGGCTTAACCGGGGAGCTGTTTTTT. The chain recombines TRBV5-1 with TRBJ2-2; 7 nucleotides agree with TRBD1. Germline values: CDR1 SGHRS, CDR2 YFSETQ. Unmatched junction bases numbered 4, after V lost 0 bases and J lost 5 bases. This CDR3 is built from 15 residues. Drawing the rest from reference TRBV5-1 and TRBJ2-2, the complete variable domain is KAGVTQTPRYLIKTRGQQVTLSCSPISGHRSVSWYQQTPGQGLQFLFEYFSETQRNKGNFPGRFSGRQFSNSRSEMNVSTLELGDSALYLCASSLEGGLTGELFFGEGSRLTVL.

The rearrangement joins TRBV15 to TRBJ2-7; D gene uncertain. The CDR3 covers 14 residues. Trimming stripped 0 bases from V and 0 bases from J, with 6 bases between. The germline CDR1 and CDR2 sequences are LNHNV and YYDKDF (reference sequence). The CDR3 DNA reads TGTGCCACCAGCAGAGAAAGAGGCTCCTACGAGCAGTACTTC. Translating gives CATSRERGSYEQYF.